A selection of T cell receptor beta chains follows, all from one sample in a study of cytomegalovirus exposure and HLA in healthy donors. Clones were read by immunoSEQ multiplex PCR, and TCRdb kept only the in-frame ones, dropping some. This sample has around 160,000 clones, with roughly nine tenths found just once. The sequenced sample consisted of PBMCs. These receptor sequences come from a woman between 18 and 30 years old in good health and CMV-seropositive. CDR3s include the opening cysteine and the closing phenylalanine or tryptophan. The order of the fields is V gene, J gene, clone size, D gene, CDR3 DNA, CDR3 protein. The D gene is left open where the match is weak. Expanded clones are given a class, and other clones once, few, many or no size at all.

v_call: TRBV10-3; j_call: TRBJ1-2; clone_size: .; d_call: .; cdr3_nt: TGTGCCATCGGGGTGAAGGGAGATGGGAACTATGGCTACACCTTC; cdr3_aa: CAIGVKGDGNYGYTF
v_call: TRBV2; j_call: TRBJ2-5; clone_size: .; d_call: TRBD2; cdr3_nt: TGTGCCAGCAGTCCTACTAGCGGGGGCCAAAAGACCCAGTACTTC; cdr3_aa: CASSPTSGGQKTQYF
v_call: TRBV27; j_call: TRBJ2-1; clone_size: .; d_call: .; cdr3_nt: TGTGCCAGCAGTTTACTCGGCGGGGTCTACAATGAGCAGTTCTTC; cdr3_aa: CASSLLGGVYNEQFF
v_call: TRBV5-6; j_call: TRBJ1-2; clone_size: few; d_call: .; cdr3_nt: TGTGCCAGCAGCTTGCTAGGGGGTTACGGCTACACCTTC; cdr3_aa: CASSLLGGYGYTF
v_call: TRBV27; j_call: TRBJ2-3; clone_size: .; d_call: TRBD2; cdr3_nt: TGTGCCAGCAGTTGGAGCGGGGGGGTCACAGATACGCAGTATTTT; cdr3_aa: CASSWSGGVTDTQYF
v_call: TRBV29-1; j_call: TRBJ2-7; clone_size: .; d_call: .; cdr3_nt: TGCAGCGCCAGCGACAGACCCTACGAGCAGTACTTC; cdr3_aa: CSASDRPYEQYF
v_call: TRBV28; j_call: TRBJ2-1; clone_size: .; d_call: .; cdr3_nt: TGTGCCAGCAGCCGCGCTAGATCCGGGGGTATTGGGAATGAGCAGTTCTTC; cdr3_aa: CASSRARSGGIGNEQFF
v_call: TRBV6-5; j_call: TRBJ2-1; clone_size: .; d_call: TRBD2; cdr3_nt: TGTGCCAGCAGTTGGACTAGCGGGACTTACAATGAGCAGTTCTTC; cdr3_aa: CASSWTSGTYNEQFF
v_call: TRBV29-1; j_call: TRBJ1-1; clone_size: .; d_call: .; cdr3_nt: TGCAGCGCTACAGGGTATACTGAAGCTTTCTTT; cdr3_aa: CSATGYTEAFF
v_call: TRBV19; j_call: TRBJ2-5; clone_size: once; d_call: TRBD1; cdr3_nt: TGTGCCAGTAGTATAGCCGGGACAGGGGAAGAGACCCAGTACTTC; cdr3_aa: CASSIAGTGEETQYF
v_call: TRBV5-6; j_call: TRBJ1-4; clone_size: .; d_call: TRBD1; cdr3_nt: TGTGCCAGCAGCTTGGACAGGGGACCTAATGAAAAACTGTTTTTT; cdr3_aa: CASSLDRGPNEKLFF
v_call: TRBV20-1; j_call: TRBJ1-3; clone_size: .; d_call: .; cdr3_nt: TGCAGTGGTAACTCTGGAAACACCATATATTTT; cdr3_aa: CSGNSGNTIYF
v_call: TRBV21-1; j_call: TRBJ2-7; clone_size: .; d_call: .; cdr3_nt: TGTGCCAGCAGCACCCGCGGGCTCTACTTCCCTTACGAGCAGTACTTC; cdr3_aa: CASSTRGLYFPYEQYF
v_call: TRBV27; j_call: TRBJ1-5; clone_size: once; d_call: TRBD1; cdr3_nt: TGTGCCAGCAGAACTACCGGGACAGGCAATCAGCCCCAGCATTTT; cdr3_aa: CASRTTGTGNQPQHF
v_call: TRBV19; j_call: TRBJ1-1; clone_size: .; d_call: TRBD1; cdr3_nt: TGTGCCAGTAGTATTCCGGGACAGGTTATTCGAGCTTTCTTT; cdr3_aa: CASSIPGQVIRAFF
v_call: TRBV27; j_call: TRBJ2-2; clone_size: .; d_call: TRBD1; cdr3_nt: TGTGCCAGCAGGCGCGGACAGGGAGCTCCCGGGGAGCTGTTTTTT; cdr3_aa: CASRRGQGAPGELFF
v_call: TRBV27; j_call: TRBJ2-1; clone_size: .; d_call: TRBD2; cdr3_nt: TGTGCCAGCAGTTTGTCAAGCGGGAGGAACTACAATGAGCAGTTCTTC; cdr3_aa: CASSLSSGRNYNEQFF
v_call: TRBV15; j_call: TRBJ2-7; clone_size: .; d_call: .; cdr3_nt: TGTGCCACCAGCCCGCCAGATAAAATCCGCTACGAGCAGTACTTC; cdr3_aa: CATSPPDKIRYEQYF
v_call: TRBV5-1; j_call: TRBJ1-2; clone_size: .; d_call: TRBD1; cdr3_nt: TGCGCCAGCAGCTTGGGGACAGGGGAAGGCAACTATGGCTACACCTTC; cdr3_aa: CASSLGTGEGNYGYTF
v_call: TRBV19; j_call: TRBJ2-5; clone_size: .; d_call: TRBD2; cdr3_nt: TGTGCCAGTAGTACCTCCTCAGCGGGAGGTCGGGAGACCCAGTACTTC; cdr3_aa: CASSTSSAGGRETQYF
v_call: TRBV6-5; j_call: TRBJ2-3; clone_size: .; d_call: .; cdr3_nt: TGTGCCAGCAAAAGCGCCACTAGCACAGATACGCAGTATTTT; cdr3_aa: CASKSATSTDTQYF
v_call: TRBV7-2; j_call: TRBJ1-6; clone_size: .; d_call: .; cdr3_nt: TGTGCCAGCAGCTCCCAAACCTGGAGAAGCTATAATTCACCCCTCCACTTT; cdr3_aa: CASSSQTWRSYNSPLHF
v_call: TRBV27; j_call: TRBJ1-1; clone_size: .; d_call: .; cdr3_nt: TGTGCCAGCAGTGCGGTAGTTGGCACTGAAGCTTTCTTT; cdr3_aa: CASSAVVGTEAFF
v_call: TRBV7-6; j_call: TRBJ2-2; clone_size: .; d_call: TRBD1; cdr3_nt: TGTGCCAGCAGCTCCCGGGACAGAAACACCGGGGAGCTGTTTTTT; cdr3_aa: CASSSRDRNTGELFF
v_call: TRBV5-1; j_call: TRBJ2-3; clone_size: .; d_call: .; cdr3_nt: TGCGCCAGCAGCTGGGACTGGGATACGCAGTATTTT; cdr3_aa: CASSWDWDTQYF
v_call: TRBV28; j_call: TRBJ2-7; clone_size: .; d_call: .; cdr3_nt: TGTGCCAGCAGTTTGGAGGAAGGCTCGGCGGGCCTTTACGAGCAGTACTTC; cdr3_aa: CASSLEEGSAGLYEQYF
v_call: TRBV7-9; j_call: TRBJ2-1; clone_size: .; d_call: TRBD2; cdr3_nt: TGTGCCAGCAGCTTAGTGGCTAGCGGGTACAATGAGCAGTTCTTC; cdr3_aa: CASSLVASGYNEQFF
v_call: TRBV5-1; j_call: TRBJ1-2; clone_size: .; d_call: .; cdr3_nt: TGCGCCAGCAGCTCAGACAGCTATGGCTACACCTTC; cdr3_aa: CASSSDSYGYTF
v_call: TRBV23-1; j_call: TRBJ1-5; clone_size: .; d_call: .; cdr3_nt: TGCGCCAGCAGTCATCGCAGGCAGAATCAGCCCCAGCATTTT; cdr3_aa: CASSHRRQNQPQHF
v_call: TRBV7-9; j_call: TRBJ2-7; clone_size: .; d_call: .; cdr3_nt: TGTGCCAGCAGCCGCGTTATCGGCGGTTCCTACGAGCAGTACTTC; cdr3_aa: CASSRVIGGSYEQYF
v_call: TRBV7-9; j_call: TRBJ1-2; clone_size: few; d_call: .; cdr3_nt: TGTGCCAGCAGCTTAGGGCAGGGGGGCTACACCTTC; cdr3_aa: CASSLGQGGYTF
v_call: TRBV23-1; j_call: TRBJ2-7; clone_size: .; d_call: .; cdr3_nt: TGCGCCAGCAGTCAATCCCCGGTCTACGAGCAGTACTTC; cdr3_aa: CASSQSPVYEQYF
v_call: TRBV27; j_call: TRBJ2-1; clone_size: .; d_call: TRBD2; cdr3_nt: TGTGCCAGCAATATTACCGCGGCCCCGCGGGAGGGCCTCTACAATGAGCAGTTCTTC; cdr3_aa: CASNITAAPREGLYNEQFF
v_call: TRBV6-5; j_call: TRBJ1-2; clone_size: once; d_call: .; cdr3_nt: TGTGCCAGCAGTCCCCGGGGGTATGGCTACACCTTC; cdr3_aa: CASSPRGYGYTF
v_call: TRBV10-2; j_call: TRBJ1-2; clone_size: .; d_call: .; cdr3_nt: TGCGCCAGCAGTGAGAGGGGGAACTATGGCTACACCTTC; cdr3_aa: CASSERGNYGYTF
v_call: TRBV9; j_call: TRBJ2-5; clone_size: .; d_call: TRBD2; cdr3_nt: TGTGCCAGCAGCCCCACTAGCGGTGTCCCGAAGACCCAGTACTTC; cdr3_aa: CASSPTSGVPKTQYF
v_call: TRBV5-1; j_call: TRBJ1-2; clone_size: .; d_call: .; cdr3_nt: TGCGCCAGCAGCTTGGTACAGGGTCGAGGAGAGGGCTACACCTTC; cdr3_aa: CASSLVQGRGEGYTF
v_call: TRBV6-5; j_call: TRBJ2-2; clone_size: .; d_call: .; cdr3_nt: TGTGCCAGCAAAGACGTGGCTCCTAGGCTCGGGGAGCTGTTTTTT; cdr3_aa: CASKDVAPRLGELFF
v_call: TRBV7-2; j_call: TRBJ2-7; clone_size: .; d_call: .; cdr3_nt: TGTGCCAGCAGCCCCCCCTTCGGGAAGCAGTACTTC; cdr3_aa: CASSPPFGKQYF
v_call: TRBV5-5; j_call: TRBJ2-5; clone_size: .; d_call: .; cdr3_nt: TGTGCCAGCAGCTTGGGGGTAGCACGGGAGACCCAGTACTTC; cdr3_aa: CASSLGVARETQYF
v_call: TRBV19; j_call: TRBJ1-5; clone_size: once; d_call: .; cdr3_nt: TGTGCCACCAAACGCTCGTGGGGAGAGGATCAGCCCCAGCATTTT; cdr3_aa: CATKRSWGEDQPQHF
v_call: TRBV9; j_call: TRBJ2-3; clone_size: once; d_call: .; cdr3_nt: TGTGCCAGCACATCCATCGGTGATGGCGGTCCCACAGATACGCAGTATTTT; cdr3_aa: CASTSIGDGGPTDTQYF
v_call: TRBV5-1; j_call: TRBJ2-7; clone_size: .; d_call: TRBD2; cdr3_nt: TGCGCCAGCAGCCTCGGGGGGCAGGGTAGCGGGAGCTATCAGTACTTC; cdr3_aa: CASSLGGQGSGSYQYF
v_call: TRBV28; j_call: TRBJ2-7; clone_size: .; d_call: TRBD1; cdr3_nt: TGTGCCAGCAGTACCCCCGGGACAGGGACCTACGAGCAGTACTTC; cdr3_aa: CASSTPGTGTYEQYF
v_call: TRBV29-1; j_call: TRBJ2-3; clone_size: .; d_call: TRBD2; cdr3_nt: TGCAGCGCACCCGGGACTAGCGCGAGCACAGATACGCAGTATTTT; cdr3_aa: CSAPGTSASTDTQYF